This T cell receptor beta chain derives from a study of beta chain features in type 1 diabetes. The study reverse transcribed the entire isolated RNA, so it sequenced expressed TCRB transcripts. Here immunoSEQ multiplex PCR was the method, and the copy in TCRdb shows in-frame clones only, minus some. The sample records about 320,000 clones, 14% being singletons. The CDR3 totals 14 residues. Unmatched junction bases numbered 1, after V lost 7 bases and J lost 4 bases. Germline lookup yields CDR1 MNHEY and CDR2 SVGAGI. The rearrangement uses TRBV6-5 and TRBJ2-3; TRBD2 matches 14 bases. The sample comprised central memory CD4+ T cells from blood. The clonotype comes from a man younger than 40 in good health. CDR3 region: CASTGLAGADTQYF. The CDR3 nucleotides are TGTGCCAGCACGGGACTAGCGGGAGCAGATACGCAGTATTTT.